The source of this T cell receptor beta chain is a study of shared clonotypes between healthy human individuals. Study-level points and caveats: An anticipated effect of sequencing depth on clonotype sharing among donors was recognized.

Germline V gene data show CDR1 as SNHLY and CDR2 as FYNNEI. Trimming removed 6 bases at V and 5 bases at J, with 13 bases between. The CDR3 length is 13 residues. Deep-level running was used for the assay. Sorted-subset replicate PCRs used 200 to 250 ng DNA, about 30,000 T cell genomes. Sequencing was performed with immunoSEQ multiplex PCR; in TCRdb, only in-frame clones are kept and a portion is missing. The sample records roughly 2,500,000 clones, roughly 93% being singletons. A word on this clone: Its target is unknown.

The source of this sequence is a man aged 18 to 35 in good health. Some clones in this sample may be carry-over from other donors' samples. Material: naive CD4+ T cells from PBMCs. Subset described: CD45RA+ positively selected. J is TRBJ1-1 and V is TRBV2; possible D gene TRBD1, 5 bases. In DNA form, the CDR3 reads TGTGCCAGCAGCCCCCGCGGGGGGACTGAAGCTTTCTTT. Amino acids: CASSPRGGTEAFF.